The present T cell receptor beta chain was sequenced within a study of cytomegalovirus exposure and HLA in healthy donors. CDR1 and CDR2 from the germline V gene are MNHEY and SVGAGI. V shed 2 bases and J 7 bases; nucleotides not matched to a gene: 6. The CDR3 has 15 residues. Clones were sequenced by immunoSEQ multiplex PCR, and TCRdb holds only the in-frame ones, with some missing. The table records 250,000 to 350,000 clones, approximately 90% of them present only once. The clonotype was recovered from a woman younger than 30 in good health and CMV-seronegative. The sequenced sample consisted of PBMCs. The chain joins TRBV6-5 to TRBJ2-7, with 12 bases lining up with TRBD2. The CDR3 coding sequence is TGTGCCAGCAGTTACGAGACTAGCGGGAGAGTGGAGCAGTACTTC. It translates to CASSYETSGRVEQYF.